The entry below gives a single T cell receptor beta chain sequence along with its context. Authors' methods: Nucleated cell counts were estimated from reference gene primer amplification. Libraries were prepared by immunoSEQ multiplex PCR; TCRdb keeps only in-frame clonotypes and omits some of them. V and J calls and clone size are copied from that table; D and trimming were computed from the DNA. The sample carries tens of thousands of clones, 65% to 80% recorded once. Germline CDR1 reads MDHEN; CDR2 reads SYDVKM. V lost 5 bases and J 3 bases, leaving 15 bases between the germline ends. This CDR3 has 15 residues. The data stem from a study of blood T cell repertoires in COVID-19. Study-level background: COVID-19 samples, acute and convalescent, were from the United States, Italy and Spain. T cells, B-cell-depleted T cells, or PBMCs supplied cDNA or gDNA.

The clonotype comes from a human donor with active or convalescent COVID-19. The donor label of this sample is uncertain. Sequencing input: peripheral blood. The V gene is TRBV28, the J gene TRBJ2-3, with D possibly matching TRBD1 (5 bases). CDR3 amino acids: CASSPPQVLTDTQYF. DNA of the CDR3: TGTGCCAGCAGTCCCCCACAGGTTCTTACAGATACGCAGTATTTT.